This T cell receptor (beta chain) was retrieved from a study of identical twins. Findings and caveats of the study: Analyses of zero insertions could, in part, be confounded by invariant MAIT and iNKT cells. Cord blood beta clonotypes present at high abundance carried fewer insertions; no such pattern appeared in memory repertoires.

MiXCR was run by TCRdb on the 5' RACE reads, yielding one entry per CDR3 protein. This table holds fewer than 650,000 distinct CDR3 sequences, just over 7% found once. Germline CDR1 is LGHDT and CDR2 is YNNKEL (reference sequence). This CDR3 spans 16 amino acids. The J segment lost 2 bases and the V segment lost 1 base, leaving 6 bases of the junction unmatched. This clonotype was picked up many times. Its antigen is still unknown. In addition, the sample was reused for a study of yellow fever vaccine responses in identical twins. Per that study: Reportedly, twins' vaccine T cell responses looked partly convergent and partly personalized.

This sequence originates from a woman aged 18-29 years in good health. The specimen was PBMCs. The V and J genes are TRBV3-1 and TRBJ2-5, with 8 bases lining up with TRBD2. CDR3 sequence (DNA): TGTGCCAGCAGCCAAGGGTGGAGCGGGGGACAAGAGACCCAGTACTTC. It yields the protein CASSQGWSGGQETQYF.